This T cell receptor beta chain originates from a study of shared clonotypes between healthy human individuals. Overall study: CD4 naive cells filled three plates per donor, CD4 memory three, CD8 naive two and CD8 memory one.

The V gene's germline CDR1 is ENHRY and CDR2 SYGVKD. The CDR3 sequence is 16 residues long. J gave up 5 bases and V 0 bases, and 7 bases lay outside the gene matches. General observations from the study: The small donor group covered limited genetic and exposure diversity.

Worth noting for this clone: Its target is not known.

Clones were read by immunoSEQ multiplex PCR, and TCRdb kept only the in-frame ones, dropping some. Among about 640,000 clones listed, 60% to 80% were seen once. All donors qualified as healthy HIV-negative adults and had experienced no recent acute infections or vaccinations. A CD45RA+ naive subset and a CD45RA-negative memory subset were split from CD4+ cells. This clonotype was obtained from a woman aged 25 to 39 in good health. Specimen: memory CD4+ T cells sorted from blood. Subset in this sample: CD45RA-negative fraction. The gene calls are TRBV10-3 and TRBJ2-1, with 7 bases matching TRBD2. CDR3 bases: TGTGCCATCAGTGAGTCGACTAGCTACAACAACAATGAGCAGTTCTTC. Protein: CAISESTSYNNNEQFF.